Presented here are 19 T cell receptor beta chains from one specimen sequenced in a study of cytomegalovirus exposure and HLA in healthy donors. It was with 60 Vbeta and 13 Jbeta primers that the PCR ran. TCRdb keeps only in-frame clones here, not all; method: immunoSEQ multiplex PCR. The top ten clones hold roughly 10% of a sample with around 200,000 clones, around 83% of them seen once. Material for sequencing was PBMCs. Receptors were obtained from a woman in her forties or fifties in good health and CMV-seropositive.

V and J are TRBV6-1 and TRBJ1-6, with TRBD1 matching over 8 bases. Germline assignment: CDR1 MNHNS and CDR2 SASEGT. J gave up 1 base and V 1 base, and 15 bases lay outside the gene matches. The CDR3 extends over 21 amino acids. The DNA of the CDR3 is TGTGCCAGCAGTGAAGGGGGTAGGCTCAGGGGGCGCGGTTCCTATAATTCACCCCTCCACTTT. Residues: CASSEGGRLRGRGSYNSPLHF.

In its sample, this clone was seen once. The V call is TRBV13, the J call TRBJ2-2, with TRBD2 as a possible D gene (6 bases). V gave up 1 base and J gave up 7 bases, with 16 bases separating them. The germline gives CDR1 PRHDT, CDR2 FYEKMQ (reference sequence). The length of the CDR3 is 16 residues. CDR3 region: CASSLVAGGPIGELFF. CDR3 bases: TGTGCCAGCAGCTTAGTCGCCGGGGGTCCGATCGGGGAGCTGTTTTTT.

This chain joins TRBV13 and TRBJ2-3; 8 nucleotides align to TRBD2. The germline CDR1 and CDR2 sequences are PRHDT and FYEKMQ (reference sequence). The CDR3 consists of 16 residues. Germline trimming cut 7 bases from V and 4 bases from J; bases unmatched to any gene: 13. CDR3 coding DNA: TGTGCCAGCACCCCCGGGGGGGGTCCTTTTGCAGATACGCAGTATTTT. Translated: CASTPGGGPFADTQYF.

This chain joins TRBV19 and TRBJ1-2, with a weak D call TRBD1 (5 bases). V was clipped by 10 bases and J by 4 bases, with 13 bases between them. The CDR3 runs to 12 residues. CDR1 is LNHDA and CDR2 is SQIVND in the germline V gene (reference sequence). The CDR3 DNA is TGTGCCACTGTAGACAGATTCTATGGCTACACCTTC. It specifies CATVDRFYGYTF.

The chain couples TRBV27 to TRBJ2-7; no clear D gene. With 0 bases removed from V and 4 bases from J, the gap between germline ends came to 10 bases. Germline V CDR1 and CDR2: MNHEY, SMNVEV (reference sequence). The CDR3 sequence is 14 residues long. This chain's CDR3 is CASSLSRNSYEQYF. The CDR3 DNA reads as TGTGCCAGCAGTTTATCGCGGAATTCTTACGAGCAGTACTTC.

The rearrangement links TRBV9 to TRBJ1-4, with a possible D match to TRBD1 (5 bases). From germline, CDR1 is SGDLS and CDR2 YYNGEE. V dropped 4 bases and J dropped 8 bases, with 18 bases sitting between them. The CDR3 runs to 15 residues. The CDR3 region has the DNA TGTGCCAGCAGCCCTAGTGGGGGGTTCGAGGAAAAACTGTTTTTT. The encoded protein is CASSPSGGFEEKLFF.

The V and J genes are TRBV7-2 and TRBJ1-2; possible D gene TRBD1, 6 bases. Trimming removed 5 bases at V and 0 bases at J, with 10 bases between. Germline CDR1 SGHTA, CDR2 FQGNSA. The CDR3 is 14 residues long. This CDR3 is CASSVGGANYGYTF. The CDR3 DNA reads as TGTGCCAGCAGCGTAGGGGGGGCTAACTATGGCTACACCTTC.

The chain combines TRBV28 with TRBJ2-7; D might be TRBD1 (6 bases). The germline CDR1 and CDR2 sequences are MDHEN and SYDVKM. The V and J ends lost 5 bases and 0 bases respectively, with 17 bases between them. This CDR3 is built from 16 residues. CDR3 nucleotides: TGTGCCAGCAGTGGTCAGGACAGAGCCTCCTCCTACGAGCAGTACTTC. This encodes CASSGQDRASSYEQYF.

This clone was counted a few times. The CDR3 reads CAIKEMDTEKLFF. The CDR3 DNA sequence: TGTGCCATCAAGGAAATGGACACAGAAAAACTGTTTTTT. The gene calls are TRBV10-3 and TRBJ1-4; perhaps TRBD1 as D (5 bases). Trimming removed 7 bases from V and 8 bases from J, with 14 bases in between. The CDR3 covers 13 residues. CDR1 ENHRY and CDR2 SYGVKD come from the germline V gene.

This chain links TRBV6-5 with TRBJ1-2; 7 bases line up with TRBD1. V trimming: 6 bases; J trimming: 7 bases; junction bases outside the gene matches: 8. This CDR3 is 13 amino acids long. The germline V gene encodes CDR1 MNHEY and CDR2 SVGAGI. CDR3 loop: CASRITGAGGYTF. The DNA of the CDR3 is TGTGCCAGCAGAATAACAGGGGCTGGTGGCTACACCTTC.

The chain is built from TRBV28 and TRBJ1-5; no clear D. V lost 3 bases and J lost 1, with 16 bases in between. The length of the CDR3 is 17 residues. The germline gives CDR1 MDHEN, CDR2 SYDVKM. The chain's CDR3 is CASSFSAGEISNQPQHF. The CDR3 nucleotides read TGTGCCAGCAGTTTTTCCGCCGGGGAAATAAGCAATCAGCCCCAGCATTTT. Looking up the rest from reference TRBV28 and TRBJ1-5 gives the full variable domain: DVKVTQSSRYLVKRTGEKVFLECVQDMDHENMFWYRQDPGLGLRLIYFSYDVKMKEKGDIPEGYSVSREKKERFSLILESASTNQTSMYLCASSFSAGEISNQPQHFGDGTRLSIL.

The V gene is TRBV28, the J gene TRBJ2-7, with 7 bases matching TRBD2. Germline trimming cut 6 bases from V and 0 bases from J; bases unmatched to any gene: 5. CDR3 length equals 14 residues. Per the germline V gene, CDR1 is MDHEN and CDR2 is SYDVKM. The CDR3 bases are TGTGCCAGCAGGGCTAGCGGTACCTCCTACGAGCAGTACTTC. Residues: CASRASGTSYEQYF. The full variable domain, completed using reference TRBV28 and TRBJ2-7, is DVKVTQSSRYLVKRTGEKVFLECVQDMDHENMFWYRQDPGLGLRLIYFSYDVKMKEKGDIPEGYSVSREKKERFSLILESASTNQTSMYLCASRASGTSYEQYFGPGTRLTVT.

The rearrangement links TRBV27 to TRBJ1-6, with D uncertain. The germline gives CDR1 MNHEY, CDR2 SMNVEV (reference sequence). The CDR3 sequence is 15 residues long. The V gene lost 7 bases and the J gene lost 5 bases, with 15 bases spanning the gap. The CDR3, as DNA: TGTGCCAGCACCTCTTCCCGGGAGAATAATTCACCCCTCCACTTT. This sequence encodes CASTSSRENNSPLHF.

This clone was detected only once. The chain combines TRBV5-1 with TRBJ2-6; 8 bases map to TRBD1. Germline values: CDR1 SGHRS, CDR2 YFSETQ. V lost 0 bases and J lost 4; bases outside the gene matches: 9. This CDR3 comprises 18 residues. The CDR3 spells CASSLDGQGESGANVLTF. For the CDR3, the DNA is TGCGCCAGCAGCTTGGATGGACAGGGTGAATCGGGGGCCAACGTCCTGACTTTC.

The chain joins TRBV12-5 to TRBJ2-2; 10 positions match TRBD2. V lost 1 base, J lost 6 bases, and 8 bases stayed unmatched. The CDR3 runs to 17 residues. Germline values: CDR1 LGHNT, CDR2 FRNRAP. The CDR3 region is CASGLAAGGLFPGELFF. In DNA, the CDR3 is TGTGCTAGTGGTTTGGCAGCGGGGGGGCTTTTTCCCGGGGAGCTGTTTTTT.

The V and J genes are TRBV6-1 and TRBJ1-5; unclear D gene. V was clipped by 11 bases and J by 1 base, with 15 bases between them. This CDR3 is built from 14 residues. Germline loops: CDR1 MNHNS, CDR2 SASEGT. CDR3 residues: CAGTPGLSNQPQHF. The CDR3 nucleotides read TGTGCCGGCACTCCTGGGCTAAGCAATCAGCCCCAGCATTTT.

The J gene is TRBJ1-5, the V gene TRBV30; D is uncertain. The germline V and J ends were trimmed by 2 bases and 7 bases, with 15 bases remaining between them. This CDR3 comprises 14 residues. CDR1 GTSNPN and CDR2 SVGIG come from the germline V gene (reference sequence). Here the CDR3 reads CAWSRIRGGQPQHF. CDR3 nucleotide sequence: TGTGCCTGGAGTCGTATCCGGGGAGGGCAGCCCCAGCATTTT.

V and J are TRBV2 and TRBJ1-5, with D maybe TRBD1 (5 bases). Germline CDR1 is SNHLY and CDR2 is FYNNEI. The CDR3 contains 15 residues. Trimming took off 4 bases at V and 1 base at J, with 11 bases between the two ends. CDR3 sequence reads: CASSVGGVSNQPQHF. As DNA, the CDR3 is TGTGCCAGCAGTGTGGGAGGGGTCAGCAATCAGCCCCAGCATTTT.

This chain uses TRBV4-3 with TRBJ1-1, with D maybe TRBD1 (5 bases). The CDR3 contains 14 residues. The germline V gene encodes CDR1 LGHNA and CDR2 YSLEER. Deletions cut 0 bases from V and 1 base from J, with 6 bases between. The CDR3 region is CASSQDRENTEAFF. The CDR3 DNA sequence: TGCGCCAGCAGCCAAGACAGGGAGAACACTGAAGCTTTCTTT.